These 18 T cell receptor beta chains were all obtained from the same sample, sequenced in a study of blood T cell repertoires in COVID-19. Clones were sequenced by immunoSEQ multiplex PCR, and TCRdb holds only the in-frame ones, with some missing. The sample shows approximately 170,000 clones, approximately 80% of them seen only once. Sequenced material: peripheral blood. Source of these receptors: a woman aged 70-85 years with COVID-19, enrolled during active disease.

This chain links TRBV28 with TRBJ2-3; 11 nucleotides match TRBD2. From germline, CDR1 is MDHEN and CDR2 SYDVKM. The length of the CDR3 is 18 residues. Trimming cost V 6 bases and J 4 bases; bases outside gene matches: 15. CDR3 coding DNA: TGTGCCAGCAGCGACAAAATCACTAGCGGGAGTTGGTCAGATACGCAGTATTTT. This codes for CASSDKITSGSWSDTQYF. The full variable domain, rest sourced from reference TRBV28 and TRBJ2-3, is DVKVTQSSRYLVKRTGEKVFLECVQDMDHENMFWYRQDPGLGLRLIYFSYDVKMKEKGDIPEGYSVSREKKERFSLILESASTNQTSMYLCASSDKITSGSWSDTQYFGPGTRLTVL.

The chain recombines TRBV28 with TRBJ1-1, with D tentatively TRBD1 (6 bases). The CDR3 consists of 13 residues. Germline lookup yields CDR1 MDHEN and CDR2 SYDVKM. Trimming removed 7 bases at V and 1 base at J, with 10 bases between. CDR3 DNA: TGTGCCAGCAAACGGACAGCGAACACTGAAGCTTTCTTT. Translated: CASKRTANTEAFF.

This clone appeared once. The chain employs TRBV5-1 and TRBJ1-4; a possible D gene is TRBD1 (6 bases). The CDR3 covers 17 residues. With 3 bases removed from V and 8 bases from J, the gap between germline ends came to 23 bases. Germline V gene lookup returns CDR1 SGHRS and CDR2 YFSETQ. As DNA, the CDR3 is TGCGCCAGCAGCTCAGAGGACCCTACAGGGCTGGGCGAAAAACTGTTTTTT. Its protein product is CASSSEDPTGLGEKLFF.

The chain recombines TRBV5-1 with TRBJ2-2; no clear D. This CDR3 is built from 16 residues. Germline values: CDR1 SGHRS, CDR2 YFSETQ. Trimming shortened V by 0 bases and J by 0 bases, and 9 bases separated the two germline ends. This CDR3 is CASSLGAASNTGELFF. CDR3 nucleotide sequence: TGCGCCAGCAGCTTGGGGGCAGCCTCGAACACCGGGGAGCTGTTTTTT.

The CDR3 is CASSQEVREWGNEQFF. DNA for the CDR3: TGTGCCAGTAGTCAAGAGGTGCGGGAGTGGGGAAATGAGCAGTTCTTC. The J gene is TRBJ2-1, the V gene TRBV19; 7 positions agree with TRBD2. There are 16 residues in the CDR3. J lost 7 bases, V lost 5 bases, and 14 bases had no gene match. Germline-derived CDR1 and CDR2 are LNHDA and SQIVND (reference sequence).

The V gene is TRBV19, the J gene TRBJ2-2; TRBD2 is a possible D gene (6 bases). V was pared by 6 bases and J by 4 bases, with 12 bases between. Per the germline V gene, CDR1 is LNHDA and CDR2 is SQIVND (reference sequence). This CDR3 region has 14 residues. The CDR3 loop is CASSAPGVTGELFF. CDR3 in DNA: TGTGCCAGTAGCGCCCCGGGGGTCACCGGGGAGCTGTTTTTT.

V and J are TRBV2 and TRBJ1-5; weak D call: TRBD1 (6 bases). Germline CDR1 SNHLY, CDR2 FYNNEI. The V end lost 7 bases, the J end lost 7 bases, and 14 bases lay between the germline ends. The CDR3 totals 13 residues. In DNA, the CDR3 is TGTGCCAGCATGAGGGGGAACATACAGCCCCAGCATTTT. This sequence encodes CASMRGNIQPQHF.

V usage is TRBV18 and J usage is TRBJ1-5; perhaps TRBD1 as D (6 bases). Germline CDR1 and CDR2: KGHSH and LQKENI. This CDR3 region has 14 residues. Trimming took 2 bases from V and 4 from J, leaving 9 bases between them. CDR3: CASSPGQTNQPQHF. The CDR3 coding sequence is TGTGCCAGCTCACCAGGACAGACAAATCAGCCCCAGCATTTT.

The CDR3 sequence: CASSFSGGSTYEQYF. The CDR3 nucleotides are TGTGCCAGCAGTTTCAGTGGGGGGAGCACCTACGAGCAGTACTTC. J is TRBJ2-7 and V is TRBV28, with D possibly TRBD2 on 6 matching bases. Germline V gene sequence: CDR1 MDHEN, CDR2 SYDVKM. Between the trimmed V and J ends, which lost 3 bases and 2 bases, there was a span of 14 bases. The CDR3 totals 15 residues.

The chain links TRBV12-5 to TRBJ2-5, with D unclear. Germline lookup yields CDR1 LGHNT and CDR2 FRNRAP. The CDR3 sequence is 13 residues long. V lost 2 bases to trimming and J lost 1 base, with 5 bases between them. CDR3 residues: CASGLPGQETQYF. The CDR3, as DNA: TGTGCTAGTGGTTTGCCCGGCCAAGAGACCCAGTACTTC.

This chain joins TRBV14 and TRBJ1-2; D not certain. Germline CDR1 reads SGHDN; CDR2 reads FVKESK. V lost 4 bases, J lost 8 bases, and 23 bases lay in between. This CDR3 contains 16 residues. The DNA of the CDR3 is TGTGCCAGCAGCCCTCTAGGAGGGAGTATGAAATGGGGCTACACCTTC. Protein: CASSPLGGSMKWGYTF.

The gene calls are TRBV24-1 and TRBJ2-6; no firm D call. The CDR3 has 15 amino acids. The germline CDR1 and CDR2 sequences are KGHDR and SFDVKD. The V and J ends lost 4 bases and 0 bases respectively, with 6 bases between them. The CDR3 loop is CATSEPSSGANVLTF. Written as DNA, the CDR3 is TGTGCCACCAGTGAACCGAGCTCTGGGGCCAACGTCCTGACTTTC.

This chain joins TRBV5-6 and TRBJ1-1, with D maybe TRBD1 (6 bases). Trimming stripped 3 bases from V and 0 bases from J, with 9 bases between. Germline V gene lookup returns CDR1 SGHDT and CDR2 YYEEEE. The CDR3 consists of 14 residues. The CDR3 loop reads CASSSRTVNTEAFF. In DNA, the CDR3 is TGTGCCAGCAGCTCCCGGACAGTGAACACTGAAGCTTTCTTT.

The chain couples TRBV11-2 to TRBJ2-4; TRBD1 might be the D (5 bases). This CDR3 is built from 16 residues. The V end lost 0 bases, the J end lost 8 bases, and 17 bases lay between the germline ends. Germline CDR1 and CDR2: SGHAT and FQNNGV. CDR3 DNA sequence: TGTGCCAGCAGCTTAGATTACAGGCCCCAGCCGTACATTCAGTACTTC. Its protein is CASSLDYRPQPYIQYF.

The chain recombines TRBV4-1 with TRBJ2-2; the D gene is possibly TRBD2 (5 bases). The CDR3 runs 14 residues. The V and J ends lost 5 bases and 2 bases respectively, with 9 bases between them. Per germline, CDR1 MGHRA and CDR2 YSYEKL. The CDR3 coding sequence is TGCGCCAGCAGCTTCGGGATCAACACCGGGGAGCTGTTTTTT. As protein: CASSFGINTGELFF.

This rearrangement joins TRBV9 to TRBJ1-1, with D possibly matching TRBD1 (6 bases). Trimming removed 0 bases at V and 6 bases at J, with 9 bases between. The CDR3 has 13 amino acids. Germline values: CDR1 SGDLS, CDR2 YYNGEE. The CDR3 nucleotides read TGTGCCAGCAGCGTAGGCGGGGGGCCTGAAGCTTTCTTT. This encodes CASSVGGGPEAFF.

This chain joins TRBV6-2 or TRBV6-3 and TRBJ2-2; weak D call: TRBD2 (5 bases). Germline V lookup: CDR1 MNHEY, CDR2 SVGEGT. The germline V and J ends were trimmed by 5 bases and 1 base, with 23 bases remaining between them. CDR3 size: 19 residues. CDR3 DNA: TGTGCCAGCAGTGGATTGGGTCTGATTGAGGGCCTGAACACCGGGGAGCTGTTTTTT. This sequence encodes CASSGLGLIEGLNTGELFF.

CDR3: CASSGIAGGPYNEQFF. In DNA form, the CDR3 reads TGTGCCAGCAGCGGTATAGCGGGAGGGCCCTACAATGAGCAGTTCTTC. The J gene is TRBJ2-1, the V gene TRBV7-2, with 11 bases aligning to TRBD2. The CDR3 totals 16 residues. V dropped 5 bases and J dropped 2; count of bases not matched to a gene: 5. The germline V gene has CDR1 SGHTA and CDR2 FQGNSA.